This T cell receptor beta chain derives from a study of T cells in Graves' hyperthyroidism and ophthalmopathy. Trimming took off 2 bases at V and 2 bases at J, with 18 bases between the two ends. Per germline, CDR1 MGHDK and CDR2 SYGVNS. The CDR3 totals 17 residues. TCR beta CDR3 sequences were amplified from RNA transcripts. First-round RT-PCR of the TCR CDR3 relied on the HTBI primer set. MiXCR, run by TCRdb on the multiplex PCR reads, gives a single entry per CDR3 protein. In the table there are roughly 800,000 distinct CDR3 sequences, roughly 40% of which are singletons. The TCR was taken from a man younger than 35 with Graves' hyperthyroidism. This chain links TRBV25-1 with TRBJ1-2; D perhaps matches TRBD1 (6 bases). Sequences were obtained from blood. DNA of the CDR3: TGTGCCAGCAGTGAACTTCTCTTTGACAGGACCAACTATGGCTACACCTTC. Translating gives CASSELLFDRTNYGYTF.